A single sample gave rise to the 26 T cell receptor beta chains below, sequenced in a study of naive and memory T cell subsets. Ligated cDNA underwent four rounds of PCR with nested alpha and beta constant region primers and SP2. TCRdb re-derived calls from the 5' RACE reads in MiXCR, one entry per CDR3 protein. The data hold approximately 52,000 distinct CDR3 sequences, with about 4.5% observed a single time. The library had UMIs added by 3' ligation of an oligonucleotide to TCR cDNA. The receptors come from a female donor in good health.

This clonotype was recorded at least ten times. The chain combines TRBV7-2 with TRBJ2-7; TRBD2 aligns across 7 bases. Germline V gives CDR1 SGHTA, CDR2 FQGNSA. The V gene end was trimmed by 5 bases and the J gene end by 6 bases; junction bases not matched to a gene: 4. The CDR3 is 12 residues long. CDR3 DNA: TGTGCCAGCAGCACAACTAGCGTCGAGCAGTACTTC. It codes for CASSTTSVEQYF.

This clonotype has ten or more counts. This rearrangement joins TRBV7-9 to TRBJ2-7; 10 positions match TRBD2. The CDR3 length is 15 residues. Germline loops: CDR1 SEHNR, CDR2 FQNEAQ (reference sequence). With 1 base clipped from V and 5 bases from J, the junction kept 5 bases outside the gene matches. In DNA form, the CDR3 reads TGTGCCAGCAGCTTAGGGCTAGCGGGAGTCGACGAGCAGTACTTC. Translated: CASSLGLAGVDEQYF.

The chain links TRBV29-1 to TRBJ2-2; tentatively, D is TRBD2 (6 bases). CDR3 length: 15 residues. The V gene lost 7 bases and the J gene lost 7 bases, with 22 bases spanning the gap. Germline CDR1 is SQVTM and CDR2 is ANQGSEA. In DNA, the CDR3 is TGCAGCGGCCGCGCCGGGACGACGGGGGTCGGGGAGCTGTTTTTT. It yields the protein CSGRAGTTGVGELFF.

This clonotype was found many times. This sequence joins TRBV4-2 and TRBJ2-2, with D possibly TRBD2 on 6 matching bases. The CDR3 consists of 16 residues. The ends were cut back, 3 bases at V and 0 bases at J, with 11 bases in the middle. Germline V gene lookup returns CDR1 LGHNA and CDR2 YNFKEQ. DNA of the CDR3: TGTGCCAGCAGCCATATAGCGGAGACGAACACCGGGGAGCTGTTTTTT. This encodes CASSHIAETNTGELFF.

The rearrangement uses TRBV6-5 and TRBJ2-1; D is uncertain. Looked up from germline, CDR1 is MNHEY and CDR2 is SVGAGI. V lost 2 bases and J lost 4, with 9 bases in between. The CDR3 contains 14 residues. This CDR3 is CASSYGSQYNEQFF. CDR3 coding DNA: TGTGCCAGCAGTTACGGGTCGCAATACAATGAGCAGTTCTTC.

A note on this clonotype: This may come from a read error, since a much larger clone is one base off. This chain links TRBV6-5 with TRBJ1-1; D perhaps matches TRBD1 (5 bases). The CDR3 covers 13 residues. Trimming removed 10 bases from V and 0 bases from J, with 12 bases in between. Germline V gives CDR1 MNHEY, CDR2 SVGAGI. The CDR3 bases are TGTGCCATCAAAAGGGACTTGAACACTGAAGCTTTCTTT. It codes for CAIKRDLNTEAFF.

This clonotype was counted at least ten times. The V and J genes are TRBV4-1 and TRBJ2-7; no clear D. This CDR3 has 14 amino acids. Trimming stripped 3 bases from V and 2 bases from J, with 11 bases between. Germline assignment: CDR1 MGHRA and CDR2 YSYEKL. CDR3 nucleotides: TGCGCCAGCAGCCAGCCGACCCTCACCTACGAGCAGTACTTC. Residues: CASSQPTLTYEQYF.

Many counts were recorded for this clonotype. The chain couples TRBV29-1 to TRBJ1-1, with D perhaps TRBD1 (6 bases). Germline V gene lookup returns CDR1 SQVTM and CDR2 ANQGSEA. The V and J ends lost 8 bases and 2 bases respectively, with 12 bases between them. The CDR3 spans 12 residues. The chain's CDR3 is CSTRTVNTEAFF. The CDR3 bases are TGCAGCACCAGGACAGTTAACACTGAAGCTTTCTTT.

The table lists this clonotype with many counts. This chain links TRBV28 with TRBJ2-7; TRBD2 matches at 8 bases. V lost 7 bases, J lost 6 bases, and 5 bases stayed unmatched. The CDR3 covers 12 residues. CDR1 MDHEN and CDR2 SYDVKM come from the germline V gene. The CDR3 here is CASNRLALEQYF. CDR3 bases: TGTGCCAGCAATCGACTAGCGCTCGAGCAGTACTTC.

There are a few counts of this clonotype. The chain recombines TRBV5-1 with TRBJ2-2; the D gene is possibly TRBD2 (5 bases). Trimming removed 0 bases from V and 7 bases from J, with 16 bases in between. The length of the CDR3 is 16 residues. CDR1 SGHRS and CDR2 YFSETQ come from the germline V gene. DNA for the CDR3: TGCGCCAGCAGCTTGGATACAGCGGACGTTAACGGGGAGCTGTTTTTT. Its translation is CASSLDTADVNGELFF.

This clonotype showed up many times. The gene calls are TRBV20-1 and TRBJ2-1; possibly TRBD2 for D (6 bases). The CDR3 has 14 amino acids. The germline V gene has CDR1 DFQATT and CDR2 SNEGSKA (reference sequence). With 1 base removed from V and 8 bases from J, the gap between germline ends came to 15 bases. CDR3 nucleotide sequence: TGCAGTGCTAGAGGGAGGGTCAGGTTAGATGAGCAGTTCTTC. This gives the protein CSARGRVRLDEQFF.

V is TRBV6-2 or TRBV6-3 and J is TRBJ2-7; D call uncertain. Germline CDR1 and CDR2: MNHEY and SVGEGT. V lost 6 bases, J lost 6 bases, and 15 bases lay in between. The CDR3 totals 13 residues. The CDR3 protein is CASRAWVDPEQYF. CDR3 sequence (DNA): TGTGCCAGCAGAGCGTGGGTGGATCCCGAGCAGTACTTC.

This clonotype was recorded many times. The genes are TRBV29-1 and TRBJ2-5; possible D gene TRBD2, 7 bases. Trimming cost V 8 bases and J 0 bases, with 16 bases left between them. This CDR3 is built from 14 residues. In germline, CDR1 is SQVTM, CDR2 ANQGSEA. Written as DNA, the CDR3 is TGCAGCCTAAGGGGGGGAGGTAACCAAGAGACCCAGTACTTC. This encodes CSLRGGGNQETQYF.

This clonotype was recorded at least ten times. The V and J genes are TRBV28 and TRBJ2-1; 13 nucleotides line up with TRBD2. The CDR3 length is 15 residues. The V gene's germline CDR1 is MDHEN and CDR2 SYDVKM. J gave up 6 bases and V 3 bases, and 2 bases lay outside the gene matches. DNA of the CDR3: TGTGCCAGCAGTTTCAGGACTAGCGGGAGCAATGAGCAGTTCTTC. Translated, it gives CASSFRTSGSNEQFF.

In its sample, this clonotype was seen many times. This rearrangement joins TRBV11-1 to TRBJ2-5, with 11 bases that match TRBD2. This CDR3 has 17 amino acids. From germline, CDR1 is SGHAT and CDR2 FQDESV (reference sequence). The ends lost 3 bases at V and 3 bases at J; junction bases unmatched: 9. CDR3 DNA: TGTGCCAGCAGCTTTCCTTCCTCACTAGCGGGAGAAGAGACCCAGTACTTC. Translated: CASSFPSSLAGEETQYF.

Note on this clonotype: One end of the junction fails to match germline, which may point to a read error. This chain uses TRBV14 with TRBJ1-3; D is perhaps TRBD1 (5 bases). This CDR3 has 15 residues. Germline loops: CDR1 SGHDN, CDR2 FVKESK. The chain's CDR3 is CDSSHRGRAGNTIYF. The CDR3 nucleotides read TGTGACAGCAGCCATAGGGGCAGGGCTGGAAACACCATATATTTT.

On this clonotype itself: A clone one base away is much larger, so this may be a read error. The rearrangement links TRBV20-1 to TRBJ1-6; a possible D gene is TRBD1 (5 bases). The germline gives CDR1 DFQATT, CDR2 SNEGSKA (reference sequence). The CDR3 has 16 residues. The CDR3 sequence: CSARDRGPIYNSRLHF. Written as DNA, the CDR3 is TGCAGTGCTAGAGATCGGGGACCTATCTATAATTCACGCCTCCACTTT.

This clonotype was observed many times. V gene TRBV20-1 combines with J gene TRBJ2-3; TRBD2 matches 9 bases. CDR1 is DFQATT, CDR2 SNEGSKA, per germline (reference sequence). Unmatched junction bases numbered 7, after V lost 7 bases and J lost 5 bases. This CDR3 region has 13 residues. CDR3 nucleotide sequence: TGCAGTGGGTCTAGCGGGAACGTAGATACGCAGTATTTT. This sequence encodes CSGSSGNVDTQYF.

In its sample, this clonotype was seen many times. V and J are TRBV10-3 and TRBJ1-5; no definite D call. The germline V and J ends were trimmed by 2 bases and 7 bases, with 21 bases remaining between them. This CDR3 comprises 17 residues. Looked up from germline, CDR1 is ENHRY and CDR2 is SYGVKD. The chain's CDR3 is CAISEVPTPPVGQPQHF. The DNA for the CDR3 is TGTGCCATCAGTGAGGTCCCGACACCCCCTGTGGGGCAGCCCCAGCATTTT.

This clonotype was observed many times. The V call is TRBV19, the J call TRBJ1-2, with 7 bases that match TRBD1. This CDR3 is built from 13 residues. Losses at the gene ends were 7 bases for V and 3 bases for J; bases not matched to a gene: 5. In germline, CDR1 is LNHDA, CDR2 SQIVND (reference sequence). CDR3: CASTGQLYYGYTF. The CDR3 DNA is TGTGCCAGTACGGGACAGCTATACTATGGCTACACCTTC.

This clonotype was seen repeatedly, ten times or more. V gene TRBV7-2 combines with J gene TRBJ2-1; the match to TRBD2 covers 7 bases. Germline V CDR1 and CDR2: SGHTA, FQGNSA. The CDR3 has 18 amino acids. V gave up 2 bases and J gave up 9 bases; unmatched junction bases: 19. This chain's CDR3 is CASSLKQGTSESQGEQFF. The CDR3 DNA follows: TGTGCCAGCAGCTTAAAGCAGGGCACTAGCGAATCCCAAGGTGAGCAGTTCTTC. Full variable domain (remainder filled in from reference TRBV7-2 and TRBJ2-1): GAGVSQSPSNKVTEKGKDVELRCDPISGHTALYWYRQSLGQGLEFLIYFQGNSAPDKSGLPSDRFSAERTGGSVSTLTIQRTQQEDSAVYLCASSLKQGTSESQGEQFFGPGTRLTVL.

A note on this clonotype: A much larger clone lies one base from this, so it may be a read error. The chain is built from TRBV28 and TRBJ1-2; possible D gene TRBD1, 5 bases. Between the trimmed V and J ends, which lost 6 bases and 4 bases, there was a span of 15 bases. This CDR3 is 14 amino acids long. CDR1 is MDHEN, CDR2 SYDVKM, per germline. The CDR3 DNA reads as TGTGCCAGCAGGCCGGGACGGCCCCTCTATGGCTACACCTTC. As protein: CASRPGRPLYGYTF.

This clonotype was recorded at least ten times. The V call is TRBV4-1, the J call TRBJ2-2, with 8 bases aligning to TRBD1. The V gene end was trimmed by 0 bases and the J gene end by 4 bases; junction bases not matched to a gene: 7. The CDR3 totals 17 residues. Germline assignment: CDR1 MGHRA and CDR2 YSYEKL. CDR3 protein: CASSQDRGQARTGELFF. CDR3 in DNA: TGCGCCAGCAGCCAAGATCGGGGACAGGCACGCACCGGGGAGCTGTTTTTT.

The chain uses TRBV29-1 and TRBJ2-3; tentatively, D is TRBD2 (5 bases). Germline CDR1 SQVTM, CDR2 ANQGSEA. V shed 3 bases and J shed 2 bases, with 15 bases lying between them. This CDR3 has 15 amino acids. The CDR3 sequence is CSVDLDFSFTDTQYF. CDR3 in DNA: TGCAGCGTTGATTTGGACTTCTCTTTCACAGATACGCAGTATTTT.

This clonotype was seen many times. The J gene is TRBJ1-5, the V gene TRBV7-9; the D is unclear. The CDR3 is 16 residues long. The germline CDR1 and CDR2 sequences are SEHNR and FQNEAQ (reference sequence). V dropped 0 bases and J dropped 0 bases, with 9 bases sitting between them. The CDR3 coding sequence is TGTGCCAGCAGCTTAGCTTCGTCGGGTAGCAATCAGCCCCAGCATTTT. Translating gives CASSLASSGSNQPQHF.

CDR3 nucleotide sequence: TGTGCCAGCAGCCCACCGGGACTTAACAATGAGCAGTTCTTC. Residues: CASSPPGLNNEQFF. The genes are TRBV7-2 and TRBJ2-1; tentative D call: TRBD2 (6 bases). This CDR3 contains 14 residues. Germline CDR1 reads SGHTA; CDR2 reads FQGNSA. The V gene lost 5 bases and the J gene lost 5 bases, with 13 bases spanning the gap.